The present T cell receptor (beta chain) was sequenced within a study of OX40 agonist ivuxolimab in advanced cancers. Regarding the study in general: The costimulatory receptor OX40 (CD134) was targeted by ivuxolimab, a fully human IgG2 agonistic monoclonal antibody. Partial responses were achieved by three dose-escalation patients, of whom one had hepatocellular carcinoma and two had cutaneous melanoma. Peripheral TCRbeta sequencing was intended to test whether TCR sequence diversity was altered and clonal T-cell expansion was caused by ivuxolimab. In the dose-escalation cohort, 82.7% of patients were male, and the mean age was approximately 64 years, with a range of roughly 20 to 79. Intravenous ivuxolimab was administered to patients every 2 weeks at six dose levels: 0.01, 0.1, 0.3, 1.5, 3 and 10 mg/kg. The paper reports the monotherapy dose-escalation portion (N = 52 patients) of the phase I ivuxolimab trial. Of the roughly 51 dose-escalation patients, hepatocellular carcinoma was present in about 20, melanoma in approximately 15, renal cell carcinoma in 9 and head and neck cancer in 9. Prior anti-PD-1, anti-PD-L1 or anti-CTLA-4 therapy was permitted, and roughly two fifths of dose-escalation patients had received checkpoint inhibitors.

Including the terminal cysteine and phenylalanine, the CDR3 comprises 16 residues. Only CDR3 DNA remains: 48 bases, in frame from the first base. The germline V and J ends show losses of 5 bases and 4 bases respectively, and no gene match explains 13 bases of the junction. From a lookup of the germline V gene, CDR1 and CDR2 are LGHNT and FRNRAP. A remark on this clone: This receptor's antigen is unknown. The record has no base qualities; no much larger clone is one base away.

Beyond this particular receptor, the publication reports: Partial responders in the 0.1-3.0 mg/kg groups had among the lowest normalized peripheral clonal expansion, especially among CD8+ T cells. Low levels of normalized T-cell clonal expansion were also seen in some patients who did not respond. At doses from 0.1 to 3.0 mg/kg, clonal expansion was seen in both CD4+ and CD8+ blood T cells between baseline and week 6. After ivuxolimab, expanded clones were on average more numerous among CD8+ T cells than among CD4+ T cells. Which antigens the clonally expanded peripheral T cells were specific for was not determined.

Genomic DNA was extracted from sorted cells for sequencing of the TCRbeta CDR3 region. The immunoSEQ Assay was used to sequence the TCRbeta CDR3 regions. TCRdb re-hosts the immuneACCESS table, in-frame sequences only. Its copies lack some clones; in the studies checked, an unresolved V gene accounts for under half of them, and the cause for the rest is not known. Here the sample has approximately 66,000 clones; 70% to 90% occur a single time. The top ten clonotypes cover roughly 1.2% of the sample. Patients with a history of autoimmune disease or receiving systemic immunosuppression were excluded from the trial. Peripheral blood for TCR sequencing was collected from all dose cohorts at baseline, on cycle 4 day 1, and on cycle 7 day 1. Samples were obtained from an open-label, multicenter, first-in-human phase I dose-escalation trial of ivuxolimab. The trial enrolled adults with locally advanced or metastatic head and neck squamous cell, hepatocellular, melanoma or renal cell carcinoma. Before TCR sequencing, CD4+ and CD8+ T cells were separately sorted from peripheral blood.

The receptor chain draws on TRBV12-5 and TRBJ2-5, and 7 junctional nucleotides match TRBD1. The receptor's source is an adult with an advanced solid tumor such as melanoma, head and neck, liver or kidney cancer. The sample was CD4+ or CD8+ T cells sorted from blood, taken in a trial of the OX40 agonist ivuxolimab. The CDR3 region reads CASGRSRQGQGETQYF. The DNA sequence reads TGTGCTAGTGGTCGTTCACGACAGGGCCAGGGAGAGACCCAGTACTTC.